This T cell receptor beta chain appears in the sequencing data of a study of T cell responses to AZD1222 COVID-19 vaccine. A remark on this clone: Its antigen is currently unknown.

Broader study findings: The donor group comprised mostly white British people and more females; the analysis possibly underestimated clonal diversity.

Trimming cost V 6 bases and J 2 bases; bases outside gene matches: 9. The CDR3 spans 15 residues. Germline CDR1 reads MNHEY; CDR2 reads SVGAGI. TCRdb's copy holds only in-frame clones and misses some; the assay was immunoSEQ multiplex PCR. The sample comprises 150,000 to 200,000 clones, about 88% of which are singletons, and 1.5% to 2% rests with the top ten. The source of this sequence is an adult in good health. The genes are TRBV6-5 and TRBJ1-2; the match to TRBD1 covers 7 bases. The input for sequencing was peripheral blood, taken on day 0 of AZD1222 vaccination. CDR3 protein: CASRGTETGNYGYTF. The DNA for the CDR3 is TGTGCCAGCAGGGGTACTGAGACAGGGAACTATGGCTACACCTTC.